These 24 T cell receptor beta chains were all obtained from the same sample, sequenced in a study of neoadjuvant nivolumab and ipilimumab in lung cancer. The table came from immunoSEQ multiplex PCR; TCRdb's copy has only in-frame clones and leaves some out. This sample has 3,000 to 4,500 clones, with about 90% found just once. This specimen consisted of adjacent normal lung tissue, obtained after neoadjuvant nivolumab, alone or with ipilimumab, at or shortly before surgery. These receptor sequences come from an adult with non-small cell lung cancer.

The rearrangement links TRBV4-1 to TRBJ1-3; perhaps TRBD1 as D (5 bases). The germline V and J ends were trimmed by 3 bases and 8 bases, with 17 bases remaining between them. Germline V lookup: CDR1 MGHRA, CDR2 YSYEKL. This CDR3 is 15 amino acids long. CDR3 nucleotides: TGCGCCAGCAGCCAGGAATCGGGGGGAGTATACACCATATATTTT. Protein sequence: CASSQESGGVYTIYF.

CDR3 DNA: TGTGCCAGCAGCCCCCTCCCAGGGAGCTCCTACGAGCAGTACTTC. This encodes CASSPLPGSSYEQYF. The rearrangement links TRBV7-2 to TRBJ2-7, with D tentatively TRBD1 or TRBD2 (5 bases each). V lost 5 bases, J lost 0 bases, and 14 bases lay in between. The CDR3 consists of 15 residues. Germline V gene sequence: CDR1 SGHTA, CDR2 FQGNSA.

The chain links TRBV2 to TRBJ1-1; D is undetermined. V was pared by 8 bases and J by 0 bases, with 7 bases between. The CDR3 consists of 12 residues. The V gene's germline CDR1 is SNHLY and CDR2 FYNNEI. The CDR3, as DNA: TGTGCCAGCCAGTACATGAACACTGAAGCTTTCTTT. It encodes CASQYMNTEAFF.

The rearrangement uses TRBV7-9 and TRBJ2-7, with TRBD1 identical over 9 bases. V was clipped by 5 bases and J by 2 bases; unmatched bases: 7. The germline gives CDR1 SEHNR, CDR2 FQNEAQ (reference sequence). This CDR3 region has 15 residues. CDR3 amino acids: CASSLDRGEPYEQYF. The CDR3 nucleotides read TGTGCCAGCAGCCTAGACAGGGGGGAGCCCTACGAGCAGTACTTC.

Comment on this clone: The junction departs from germline at one end; a sequencing error may be responsible. The rearrangement uses TRBV5-1 and TRBJ2-1; 8 bases match TRBD2. The germline gives CDR1 SGHRS, CDR2 YFSETQ. There are 15 residues in the CDR3. CDR3 sequence: CASSLSGGSHNEQFF. CDR3 nucleotide sequence: TGCGCCAGCAGCTTGAGCGGGGGCTCCCACAATGAGCAGTTCTTC.

The genes are TRBV5-1 and TRBJ1-2; D is perhaps TRBD1 (6 bases). This CDR3 is 13 amino acids long. Per the germline V gene, CDR1 is SGHRS and CDR2 is YFSETQ. The V end was cut by 4 bases, the J end by 3 bases, with 10 bases between. CDR3 sequence (DNA): TGCGCCAGCAGCGAGGACAGATACTATGGCTACACCTTC. The encoded protein is CASSEDRYYGYTF.

The V call is TRBV10-1, the J call TRBJ2-3; 7 nucleotides align to TRBD1. Unmatched junction bases numbered 5, after V lost 4 bases and J lost 7 bases. The CDR3 loop spans 13 amino acids. Germline V gives CDR1 WNHNN, CDR2 SYGVQD (reference sequence). In nucleotides, the CDR3 is TGCGCCAGCAGTGCCTCGACAGGGAATACGCAGTATTTT. It encodes CASSASTGNTQYF.

The J gene is TRBJ2-7, the V gene TRBV28; 9 bases map to TRBD1. The CDR3 spans 17 residues. V was pared by 1 base and J by 2 bases, with 9 bases of the junction left unmatched. Germline-derived CDR1 and CDR2 are MDHEN and SYDVKM. The CDR3 sequence is CASSLFFSGTGPYEQYF. The CDR3 bases are TGTGCCAGCAGTTTATTTTTTTCCGGGACAGGGCCCTACGAGCAGTACTTC.

This clone was found a few times. This chain connects TRBV7-9 to TRBJ2-7; 9 bases agree with TRBD2. Germline values: CDR1 SEHNR, CDR2 FQNEAQ (reference sequence). The V and J ends lost 5 bases and 2 bases, in that order; junction bases with no gene match: 4. This CDR3 comprises 14 residues. CDR3 nucleotide sequence: TGTGCCAGCAGCGCCCTAGCGGGGCCCTACGAGCAGTACTTC. Protein sequence: CASSALAGPYEQYF.

This chain connects TRBV4-2 to TRBJ2-3, with 13 bases identical to TRBD2. The CDR3 has 16 residues. V shed 0 bases and J 4 bases; nucleotides not matched to a gene: 1. Germline V gene sequence: CDR1 LGHNA, CDR2 YNFKEQ. Written as DNA, the CDR3 is TGTGCCAGCAGCCAAGAGACTAGCGGGAGGTCAGATACGCAGTATTTT. Amino acid sequence: CASSQETSGRSDTQYF.

The V call is TRBV10-2, the J call TRBJ2-7; weak D call: TRBD2 (6 bases). Germline CDR1 reads WSHSY; CDR2 reads SAAADI. The CDR3 is made up of 13 amino acids. V dropped 2 bases and J dropped 4 bases, with 9 bases sitting between them. The CDR3 loop reads CASSENSGYEQYF. The CDR3 DNA reads TGCGCCAGCAGTGAGAATAGCGGTTACGAGCAGTACTTC.

For the CDR3, the DNA is TGTGCCAGCAGAGGACAGGGGGCATGGACCGGGGAGCTGTTTTTT. Protein sequence: CASRGQGAWTGELFF. The chain links TRBV2 to TRBJ2-2, with 11 bases lining up with TRBD1. V shed 6 bases, J shed 5 bases, and the junction held 5 bases outside the gene matches. Germline values: CDR1 SNHLY, CDR2 FYNNEI. This CDR3 has 15 residues.

The chain has TRBV28 and TRBJ2-5; possible D gene TRBD1, 5 bases. Trimming removed 4 bases at V and 5 bases at J, with 17 bases between. There are 15 residues in the CDR3. Per germline, CDR1 MDHEN and CDR2 SYDVKM. DNA of the CDR3: TGTGCCAGCAGTTCTATCAGGGCCTCGCCGGAGACCCAGTACTTC. This encodes CASSSIRASPETQYF.

The rearrangement joins TRBV29-1 to TRBJ2-3; 8 positions match TRBD1. Trimming cost V 7 bases and J 5 bases; bases outside gene matches: 5. This CDR3 spans 12 amino acids. Germline V gene sequence: CDR1 SQVTM, CDR2 ANQGSEA. This CDR3 is CSADRGEDTQYF. For the CDR3, the DNA is TGCAGCGCTGACAGGGGAGAAGATACGCAGTATTTT.

The rearrangement joins TRBV5-4 to TRBJ2-5; D may be TRBD2 (6 bases). Deletions cut 7 bases from V and 2 bases from J, with 18 bases between. CDR1 is SGHNT and CDR2 is YYREEE in the germline V gene (reference sequence). This CDR3 region has 15 residues. Here the CDR3 DNA reads TGTGCCAGCGGGGAGAGGGGAGGCCCTCAAGAGACCCAGTACTTC. Translation gives CASGERGGPQETQYF. The variable domain in full, completed from reference TRBV5-4 and TRBJ2-5, reads ETGVTQSPTHLIKTRGQQVTLRCSSQSGHNTVSWYQQALGQGPQFIFQYYREEENGRGNFPPRFSGLQFPNYSSELNVNALELDDSALYLCASGERGGPQETQYFGPGTRLLVL.

This chain's CDR3 is CASSYSRALNTEAFF. In nucleotides, the CDR3 is TGTGCCAGCAGTTACTCGCGGGCCTTGAACACTGAAGCTTTCTTT. The chain links TRBV6-5 to TRBJ1-1; D is unclear. The V end lost 0 bases, the J end lost 0 bases, and 8 bases lay between the germline ends. Germline assignment: CDR1 MNHEY and CDR2 SVGAGI. The CDR3 has 15 residues.

The J gene is TRBJ1-4, the V gene TRBV4-1; D possibly corresponds to TRBD1 (5 bases). V shed 0 bases and J shed 4 bases, with 9 bases lying between them. CDR1 is MGHRA, CDR2 YSYEKL, per germline. There are 15 residues in the CDR3. Here the CDR3 reads CASSQDGTDNEKLFF. The CDR3 nucleotides are TGCGCCAGCAGCCAAGACGGGACCGATAATGAAAAACTGTTTTTT.

This chain connects TRBV28 to TRBJ2-5; TRBD2 is a possible D gene (5 bases). The CDR3 length is 15 residues. Per the germline V gene, CDR1 is MDHEN and CDR2 is SYDVKM. V dropped 4 bases and J dropped 2 bases, with 14 bases sitting between them. CDR3 loop: CASSSLTSSQETQYF. CDR3 in DNA: TGTGCCAGCAGTTCGCTAACTAGTTCACAAGAGACCCAGTACTTC.

This clone was seen once. This sequence joins TRBV20-1 and TRBJ2-7; D may be TRBD1 (5 bases). V lost 5 bases to trimming and J lost 7 bases, with 12 bases between them. CDR3 length: 11 residues. The germline CDR1 and CDR2 sequences are DFQATT and SNEGSKA (reference sequence). Written as DNA, the CDR3 is TGCAGTGCTGGCCCTCAGGGAGAGCAGTACTTC. Encoded protein: CSAGPQGEQYF.

The J gene is TRBJ1-2, the V gene TRBV5-1; 7 positions agree with TRBD1. Germline V lookup: CDR1 SGHRS, CDR2 YFSETQ. This CDR3 has 15 residues. The trim removed 7 bases at V and 4 bases at J, leaving 13 bases unmatched. In DNA form, the CDR3 reads TGCGCCAGCGCCCGAGAAGGGGGCGCGGGCTATGGCTACACCTTC. It is translated as CASAREGGAGYGYTF.

The chain employs TRBV5-1 and TRBJ1-1; TRBD1 is a possible D gene (6 bases). The CDR3 is made up of 13 amino acids. V was pared by 2 bases and J by 6 bases, with 11 bases between. The germline CDR1 and CDR2 sequences are SGHRS and YFSETQ. The chain's CDR3 is CASSFRTASEAFF. The CDR3 DNA reads TGCGCCAGCAGCTTCCGGACAGCTTCTGAAGCTTTCTTT.

V and J are TRBV7-3 and TRBJ2-1; tentative D call: TRBD1 (6 bases). V was clipped by 4 bases and J by 13 bases, with 23 bases between them. There are 15 residues in the CDR3. The germline CDR1 and CDR2 sequences are SGHTA and FQGTGA. The DNA of the CDR3 is TGTGCCAGCAGCTCCCCTACTGACAGGCCGGGAATCCAGTTCTTC. Residues: CASSSPTDRPGIQFF.

The DNA for the CDR3 is TGCGCCAGCAGCTTGGGCCCACTGCGCGACGAGCAGTACTTC. Its translation: CASSLGPLRDEQYF. The V call is TRBV5-1, the J call TRBJ2-7; D remains unclear. Trimming removed 0 bases at V and 5 bases at J, with 12 bases between. CDR3 length: 14 amino acids. Germline V lookup: CDR1 SGHRS, CDR2 YFSETQ.

This clone has more than one count but fewer than ten. The rearrangement joins TRBV29-1 to TRBJ2-3; either TRBD1 or TRBD2 may supply D (6 bases each). V was cut by 4 bases and J by 6 bases, with 14 bases left in between. CDR3 size: 13 residues. Germline V gene data show CDR1 as SQVTM and CDR2 as ANQGSEA. DNA of the CDR3: TGCAGCGTTGGGGCAGGGGAGGCGGATACGCAGTATTTT. Encoded protein: CSVGAGEADTQYF.